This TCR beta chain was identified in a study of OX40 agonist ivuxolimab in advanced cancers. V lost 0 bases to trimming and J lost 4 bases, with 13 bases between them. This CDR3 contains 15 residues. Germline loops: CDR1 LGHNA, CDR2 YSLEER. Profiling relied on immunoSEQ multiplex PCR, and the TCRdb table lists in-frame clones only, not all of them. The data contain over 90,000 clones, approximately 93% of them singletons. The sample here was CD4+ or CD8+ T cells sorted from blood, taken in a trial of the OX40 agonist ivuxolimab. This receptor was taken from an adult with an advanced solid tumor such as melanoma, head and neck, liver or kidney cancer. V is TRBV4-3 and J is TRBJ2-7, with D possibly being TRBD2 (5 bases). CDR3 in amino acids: CASSQDPTRGYEQYF. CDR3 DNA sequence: TGCGCCAGCAGCCAAGACCCTACCCGGGGATACGAGCAGTACTTC.